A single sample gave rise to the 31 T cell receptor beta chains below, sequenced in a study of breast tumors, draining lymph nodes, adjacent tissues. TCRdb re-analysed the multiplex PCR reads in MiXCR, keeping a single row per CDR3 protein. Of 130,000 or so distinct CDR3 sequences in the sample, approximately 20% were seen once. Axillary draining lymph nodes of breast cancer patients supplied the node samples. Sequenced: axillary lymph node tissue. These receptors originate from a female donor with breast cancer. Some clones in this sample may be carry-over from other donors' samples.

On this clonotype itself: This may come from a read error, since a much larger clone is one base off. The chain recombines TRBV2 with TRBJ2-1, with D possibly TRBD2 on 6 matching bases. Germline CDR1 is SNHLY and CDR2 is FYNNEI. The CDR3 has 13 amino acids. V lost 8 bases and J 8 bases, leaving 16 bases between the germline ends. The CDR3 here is CASSGGGGDEQFF. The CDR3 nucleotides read TGTGCCAGCTCCGGGGGAGGAGGCGATGAGCAGTTCTTC.

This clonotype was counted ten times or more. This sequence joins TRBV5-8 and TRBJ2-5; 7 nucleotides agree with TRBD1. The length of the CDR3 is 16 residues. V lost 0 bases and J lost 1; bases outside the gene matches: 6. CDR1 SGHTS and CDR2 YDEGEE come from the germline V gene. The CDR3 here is CASSLAVAGGQETQYF. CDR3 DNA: TGTGCCAGCAGCTTGGCCGTAGCAGGGGGCCAAGAGACCCAGTACTTC.

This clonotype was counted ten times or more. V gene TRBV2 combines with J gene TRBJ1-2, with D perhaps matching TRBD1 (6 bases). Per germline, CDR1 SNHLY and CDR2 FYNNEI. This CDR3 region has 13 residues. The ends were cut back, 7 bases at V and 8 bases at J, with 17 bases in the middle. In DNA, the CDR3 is TGTGCCAGCACCTACAGTCGGCAGGGGGGCTACACCTTC. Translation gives CASTYSRQGGYTF.

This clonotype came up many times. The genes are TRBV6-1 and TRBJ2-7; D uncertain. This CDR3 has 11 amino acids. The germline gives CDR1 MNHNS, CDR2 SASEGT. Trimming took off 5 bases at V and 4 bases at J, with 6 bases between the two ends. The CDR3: CASSSIYEQYF. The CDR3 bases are TGTGCCAGCAGTTCAATTTACGAGCAGTACTTC.

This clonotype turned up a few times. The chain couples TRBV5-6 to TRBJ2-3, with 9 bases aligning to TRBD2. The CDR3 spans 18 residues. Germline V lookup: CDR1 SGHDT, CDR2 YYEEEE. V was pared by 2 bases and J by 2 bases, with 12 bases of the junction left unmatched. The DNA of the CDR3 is TGTGCCAGCAGCTTAGGGTTTAGCGGGAGCGCGCACACAGATACGCAGTATTTT. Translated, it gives CASSLGFSGSAHTDTQYF.

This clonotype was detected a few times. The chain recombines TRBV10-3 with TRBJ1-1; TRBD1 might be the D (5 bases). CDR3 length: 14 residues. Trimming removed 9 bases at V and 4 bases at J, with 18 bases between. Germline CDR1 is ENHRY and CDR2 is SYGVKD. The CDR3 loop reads CAITTGGGATEAFF. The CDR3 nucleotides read TGTGCCATAACGACGGGGGGAGGGGCCACTGAAGCTTTCTTT.

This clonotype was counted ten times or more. The CDR3 DNA reads TGTGCCAGTAGTATGGGTGGTAGCGGGACTCGAGATACGCAGTATTTT. Amino acid sequence: CASSMGGSGTRDTQYF. The rearrangement links TRBV19 to TRBJ2-3; 8 bases match TRBD2. Trimming at V came to 3 bases and at J to 5 bases, leaving 10 bases not matched to a gene. Germline-derived CDR1 and CDR2 are LNHDA and SQIVND (reference sequence). The CDR3 length is 16 residues.

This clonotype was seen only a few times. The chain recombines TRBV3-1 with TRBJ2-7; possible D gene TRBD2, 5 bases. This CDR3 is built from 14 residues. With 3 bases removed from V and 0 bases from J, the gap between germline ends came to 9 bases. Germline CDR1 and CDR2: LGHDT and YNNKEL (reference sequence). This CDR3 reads CASSQVDYSYEQYF. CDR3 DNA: TGTGCCAGCAGCCAGGTTGACTACTCCTACGAGCAGTACTTC.

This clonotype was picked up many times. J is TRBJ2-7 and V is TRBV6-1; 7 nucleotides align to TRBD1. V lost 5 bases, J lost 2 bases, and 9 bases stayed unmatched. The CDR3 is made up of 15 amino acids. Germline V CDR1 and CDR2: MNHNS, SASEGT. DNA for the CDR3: TGTGCCAGCAGTAATTTTGGGGACAGTGCCTACGAGCAGTACTTC. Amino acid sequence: CASSNFGDSAYEQYF.

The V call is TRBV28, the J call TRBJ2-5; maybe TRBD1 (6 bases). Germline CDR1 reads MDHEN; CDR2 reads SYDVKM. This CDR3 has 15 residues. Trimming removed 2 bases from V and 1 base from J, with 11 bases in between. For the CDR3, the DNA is TGTGCCAGCAGTTTACCTACAGGGTCCCAAGAGACCCAGTACTTC. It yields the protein CASSLPTGSQETQYF. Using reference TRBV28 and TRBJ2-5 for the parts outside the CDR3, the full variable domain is DVKVTQSSRYLVKRTGEKVFLECVQDMDHENMFWYRQDPGLGLRLIYFSYDVKMKEKGDIPEGYSVSREKKERFSLILESASTNQTSMYLCASSLPTGSQETQYFGPGTRLLVL.

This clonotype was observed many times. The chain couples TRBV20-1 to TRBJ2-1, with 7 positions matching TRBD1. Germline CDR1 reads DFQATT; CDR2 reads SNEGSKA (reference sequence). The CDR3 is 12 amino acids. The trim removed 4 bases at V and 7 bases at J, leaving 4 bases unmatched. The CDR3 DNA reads TGCAGTGCTACCCAGACAGGGAATGAGCAGTTCTTC. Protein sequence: CSATQTGNEQFF.

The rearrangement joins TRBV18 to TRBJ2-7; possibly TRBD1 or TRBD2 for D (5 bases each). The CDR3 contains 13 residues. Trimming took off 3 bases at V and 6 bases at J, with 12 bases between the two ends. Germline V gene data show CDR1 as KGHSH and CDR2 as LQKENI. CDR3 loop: CASSPGRAGEQYF. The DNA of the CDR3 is TGTGCCAGCTCACCGGGACGAGCAGGCGAGCAGTACTTC.

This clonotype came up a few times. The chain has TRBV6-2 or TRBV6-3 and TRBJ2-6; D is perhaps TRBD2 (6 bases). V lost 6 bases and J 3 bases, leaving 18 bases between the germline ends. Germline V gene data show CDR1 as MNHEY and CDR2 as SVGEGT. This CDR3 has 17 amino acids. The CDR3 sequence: CASSLRQGGFGANVLTF. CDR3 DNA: TGTGCCAGCAGCCTACGACAAGGAGGGTTTGGGGCCAACGTCCTGACTTTC.

The CDR3 reads CASSQPQKNIQYF. The CDR3 DNA reads as TGTGCCAGCAGTCAACCTCAAAAAAACATTCAGTACTTC. The chain has TRBV12-3 or TRBV12-4 and TRBJ2-4; D gene unclear. Trimming cost V 5 bases and J 4 bases, with 9 bases left between them. The CDR3 runs to 13 residues.

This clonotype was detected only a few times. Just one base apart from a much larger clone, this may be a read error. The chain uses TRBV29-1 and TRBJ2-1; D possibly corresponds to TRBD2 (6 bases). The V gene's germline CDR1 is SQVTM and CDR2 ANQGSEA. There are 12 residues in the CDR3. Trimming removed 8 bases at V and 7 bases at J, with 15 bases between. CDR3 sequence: CSIVEGVNEQFF. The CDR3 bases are TGCAGCATTGTGGAGGGTGTGAATGAGCAGTTCTTC.

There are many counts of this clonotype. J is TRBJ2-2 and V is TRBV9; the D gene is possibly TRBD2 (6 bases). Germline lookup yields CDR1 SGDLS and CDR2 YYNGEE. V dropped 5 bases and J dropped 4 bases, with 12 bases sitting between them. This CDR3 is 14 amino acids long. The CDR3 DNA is TGTGCCAGCAGAGGGGACTCCTCCACCGGGGAGCTGTTTTTT. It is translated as CASRGDSSTGELFF.

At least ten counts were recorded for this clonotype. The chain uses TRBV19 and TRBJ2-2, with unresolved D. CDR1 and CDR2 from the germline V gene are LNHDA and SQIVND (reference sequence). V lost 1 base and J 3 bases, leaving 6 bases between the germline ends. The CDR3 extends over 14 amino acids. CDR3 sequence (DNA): TGTGCCAGTAGTATAGCCCCAGACACCGGGGAGCTGTTTTTT. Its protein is CASSIAPDTGELFF.

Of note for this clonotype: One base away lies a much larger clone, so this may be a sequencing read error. Here the CDR3 reads CASSRQQGRGSYGQYF. The CDR3, as DNA: TGTGCCAGCTCCCGCCAACAGGGGAGAGGTTCCTACGGGCAGTACTTC. The chain combines TRBV6-5 with TRBJ2-7; 7 positions match TRBD1. The CDR3 extends over 16 amino acids. Per the germline V gene, CDR1 is MNHEY and CDR2 is SVGAGI.

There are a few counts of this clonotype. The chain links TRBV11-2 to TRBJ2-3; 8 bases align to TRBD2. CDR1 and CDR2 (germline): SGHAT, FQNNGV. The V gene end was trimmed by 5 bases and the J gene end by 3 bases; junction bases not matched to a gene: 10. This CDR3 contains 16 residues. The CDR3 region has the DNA TGTGCCAGCAGCAGAAAAAGCGGGAGCCAAACAGATACGCAGTATTTT. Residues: CASSRKSGSQTDTQYF.

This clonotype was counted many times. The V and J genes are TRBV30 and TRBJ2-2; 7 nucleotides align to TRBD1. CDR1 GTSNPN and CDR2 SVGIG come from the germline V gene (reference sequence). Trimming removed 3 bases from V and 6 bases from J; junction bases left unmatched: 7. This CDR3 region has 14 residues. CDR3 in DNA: TGTGCCTGGAGCTGGACAGGAAGCTCCGGGGAGCTGTTTTTT. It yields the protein CAWSWTGSSGELFF. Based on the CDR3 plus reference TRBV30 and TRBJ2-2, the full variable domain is SQTIHQWPATLVQPVGSPLSLECTVEGTSNPNLYWYRQAAGRGLQLLFYSVGIGQISSEVPQNLSASRPQDRQFILSSKKLLLSDSGFYLCAWSWTGSSGELFFGEGSRLTVL.

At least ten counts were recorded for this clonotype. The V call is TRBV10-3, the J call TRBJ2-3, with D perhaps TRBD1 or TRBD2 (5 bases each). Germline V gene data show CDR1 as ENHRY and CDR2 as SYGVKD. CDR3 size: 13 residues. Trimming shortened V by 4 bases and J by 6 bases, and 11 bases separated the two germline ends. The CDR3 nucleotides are TGTGCCATCAGTGGAGGGGTCCAGGATACGCAGTATTTT. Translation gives CAISGGVQDTQYF.

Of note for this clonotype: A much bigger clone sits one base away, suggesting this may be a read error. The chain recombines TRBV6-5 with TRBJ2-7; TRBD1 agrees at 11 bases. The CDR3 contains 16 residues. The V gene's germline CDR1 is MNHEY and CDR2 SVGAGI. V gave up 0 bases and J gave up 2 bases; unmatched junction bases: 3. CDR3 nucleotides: TGTGCCAGCAGTTACTCACGGGACAGGGGGGCCTACGAGCAGTACTTC. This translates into CASSYSRDRGAYEQYF.

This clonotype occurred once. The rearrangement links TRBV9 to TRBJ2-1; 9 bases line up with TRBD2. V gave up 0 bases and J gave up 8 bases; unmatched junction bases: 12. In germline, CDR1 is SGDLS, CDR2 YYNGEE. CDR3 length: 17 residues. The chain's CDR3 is CASSVDSSSGVLDEQFF. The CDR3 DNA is TGTGCCAGCAGCGTAGACTCCTCTAGCGGGGTTTTGGATGAGCAGTTCTTC.

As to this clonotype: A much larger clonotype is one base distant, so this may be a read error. The CDR3 sequence is CASSSGTSWGCTF. The CDR3 DNA is TGTGCCAGCAGTTCCGGGACGTCGTGGGGCTGCACCTTC. The V gene is TRBV6-5, the J gene TRBJ1-2; weak D call: TRBD1 (5 bases). Germline-derived CDR1 and CDR2 are MNHEY and SVGAGI. The length of the CDR3 is 13 residues.

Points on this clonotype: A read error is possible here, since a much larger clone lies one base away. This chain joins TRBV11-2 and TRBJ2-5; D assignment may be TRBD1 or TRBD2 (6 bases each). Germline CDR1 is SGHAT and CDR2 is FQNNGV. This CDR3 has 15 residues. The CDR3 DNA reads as TGTGTCAGCAGCCCCCCGGGGGCGAAACAAGAGACCCAGTACTTC. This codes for CVSSPPGAKQETQYF. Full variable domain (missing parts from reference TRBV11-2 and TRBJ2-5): EAGVAQSPRYKIIEKRQSVAFWCNPISGHATLYWYQQILGQGPKLLIQFQNNGVVDDSQLPKDRFSAERLKGVDSTLKIQPAKLEDSAVYLCVSSPPGAKQETQYFGPGTRLLVL.

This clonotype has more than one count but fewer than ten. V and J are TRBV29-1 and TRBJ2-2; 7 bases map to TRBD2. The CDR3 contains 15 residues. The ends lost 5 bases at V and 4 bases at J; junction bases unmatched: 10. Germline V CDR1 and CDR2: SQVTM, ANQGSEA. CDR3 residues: CSVTGAGWGTGELFF. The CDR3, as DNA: TGCAGCGTTACGGGAGCGGGATGGGGCACCGGGGAGCTGTTTTTT.

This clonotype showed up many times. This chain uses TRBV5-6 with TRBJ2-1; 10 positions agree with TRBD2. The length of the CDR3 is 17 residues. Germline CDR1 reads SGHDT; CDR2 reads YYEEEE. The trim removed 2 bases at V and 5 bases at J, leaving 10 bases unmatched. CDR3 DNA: TGTGCCAGCAGCTTCCCGGGACTAGCGCCTATTAACAATGAGCAGTTCTTC. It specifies CASSFPGLAPINNEQFF.

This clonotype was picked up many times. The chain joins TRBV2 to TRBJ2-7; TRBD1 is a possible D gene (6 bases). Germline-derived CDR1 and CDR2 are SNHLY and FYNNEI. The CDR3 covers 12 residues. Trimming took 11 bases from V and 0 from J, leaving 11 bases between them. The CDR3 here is CAGRDNSYEQYF. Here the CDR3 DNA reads TGTGCCGGCCGGGACAACTCCTACGAGCAGTACTTC.

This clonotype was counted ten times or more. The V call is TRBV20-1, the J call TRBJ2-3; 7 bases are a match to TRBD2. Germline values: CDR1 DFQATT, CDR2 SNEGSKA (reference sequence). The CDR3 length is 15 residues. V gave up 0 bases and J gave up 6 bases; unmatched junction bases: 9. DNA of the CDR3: TGCAGTGCTAGAGATGTGCGGGAGAGTTCGGATACGCAGTATTTT. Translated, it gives CSARDVRESSDTQYF.

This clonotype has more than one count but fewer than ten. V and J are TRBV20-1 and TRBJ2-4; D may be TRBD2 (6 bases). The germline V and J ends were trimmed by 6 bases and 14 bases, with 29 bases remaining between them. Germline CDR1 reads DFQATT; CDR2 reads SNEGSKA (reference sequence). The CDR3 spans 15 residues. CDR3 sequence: CSALPAKRATREEYF. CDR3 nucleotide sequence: TGCAGTGCCCTTCCGGCAAAACGGGCAACAAGGGAGGAGTACTTC.

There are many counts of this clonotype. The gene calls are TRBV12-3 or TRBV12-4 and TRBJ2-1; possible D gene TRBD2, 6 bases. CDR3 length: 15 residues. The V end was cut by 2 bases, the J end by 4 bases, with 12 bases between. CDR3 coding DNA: TGTGCCAGCAGTTTATCCGGGAGTACTTACAATGAGCAGTTCTTC. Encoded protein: CASSLSGSTYNEQFF.